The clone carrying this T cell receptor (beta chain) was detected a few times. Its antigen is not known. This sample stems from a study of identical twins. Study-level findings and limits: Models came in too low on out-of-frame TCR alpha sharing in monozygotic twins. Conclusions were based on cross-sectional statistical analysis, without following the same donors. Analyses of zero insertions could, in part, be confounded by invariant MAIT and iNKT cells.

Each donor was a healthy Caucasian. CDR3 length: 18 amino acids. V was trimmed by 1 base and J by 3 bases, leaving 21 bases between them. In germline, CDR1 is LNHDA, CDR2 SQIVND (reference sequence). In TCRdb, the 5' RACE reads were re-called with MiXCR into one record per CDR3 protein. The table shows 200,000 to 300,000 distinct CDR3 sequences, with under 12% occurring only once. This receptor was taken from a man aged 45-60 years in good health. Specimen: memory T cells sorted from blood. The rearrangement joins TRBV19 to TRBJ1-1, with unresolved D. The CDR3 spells CASSIAPLNTAIYTEAFF. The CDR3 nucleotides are TGTGCCAGTAGTATAGCCCCGCTCAACACAGCCATCTACACTGAAGCTTTCTTT.